This TCR beta chain is drawn from a study of identifying expanded T cells in peripheral blood. TCRdb's table, derived via immunoSEQ multiplex PCR, lists solely in-frame clones and lacks some. The sample has over 90,000 clones; 88% are singletons. Trimming pared 4 bases from V and 0 bases from J, leaving 3 bases between. CDR3 length equals 12 residues. Germline CDR1 ENHRY, CDR2 SYGVKD. The sequence came from a person aged 18-69 years in good health. Source material: blood. The chain carries TRBV10-3 and TRBJ2-5; D gene unclear. CDR3 region: CAISVDQETQYF. The CDR3 nucleotides read TGTGCCATCAGTGTGGACCAAGAGACCCAGTACTTC.